This T cell receptor beta chain was sequenced during a study of blood T cell repertoires in COVID-19. Study as a whole: Samples taken during acute and convalescent COVID-19 were collected in the United States, Italy and Spain. T cells, B-cell-depleted T cells, or PBMCs provided the cDNA or gDNA that served as material.

One Seattle source followed patients from active infection through their disease course. V gave up 4 bases and J gave up 8 bases, with 17 bases separating them. Germline CDR1 reads SEHNR; CDR2 reads FQNEAQ (reference sequence). The CDR3 runs 14 residues. The authors' processing: Estimation of nucleated cell counts was performed using reference gene primer amplification. TCRdb's copy holds only in-frame clones and misses some; the assay was immunoSEQ multiplex PCR. Clone size and V and J calls were adopted from that table, with D and trimming inferred from the DNA. The table lists about 82,000 clones, about 73% of them singletons.

The origin of this receptor is a man aged 60 to 75 with COVID-19, enrolled during active disease. V is TRBV7-9 and J is TRBJ1-2; no reliable D call. The sample was peripheral blood. CDR3 sequence: CASSSPSRPLGYTF. The CDR3 bases are TGTGCCAGCAGCTCTCCGTCCCGCCCCCTAGGCTACACCTTC.